This T cell receptor beta chain was found in a study of control samples from healthy donors and cancer patients (dated by TCRdb to 2020 to 2021). Unmatched junction bases come to 10, with V trimmed by 6 bases and J by 2 bases. Taken from the germline V gene, the CDR1 and CDR2 loops are MDHEN and SYDVKM. Counted from cysteine to phenylalanine, this CDR3 has 15 amino acids. Just the 45-base CDR3 DNA is kept, in frame starting at base 1. The library relied on the immunoSEQ multiplex PCR assay. TCRdb re-hosts the immuneACCESS table, in-frame sequences only. Its copies lack some clones; in the studies checked, an unresolved V gene accounts for under half of them, and the cause for the rest is not known. The sample table contains 95,000 to 120,000 clones; only one count was recorded for around 80% of them. The biggest ten clones account for around 6.6% of the sample. This clone was detected only once. No cognate antigen has been identified for it. One base away there is no much larger clone; base qualities are not given.

The receptor chain draws on TRBV28 and TRBJ2-7, with 7 junctional bases fitting TRBD1. The receptor comes from a man aged 18-30 years in good health. The specimen was blood. The sequence in DNA is TGTGCCAGCAGCCGGAGCAGAGGGACAGCCTACGAGCAGTACTTC. It codes for CASSRSRGTAYEQYF.